These T cell receptor beta chains were read from a single sample in a study of T cells in localized non-small cell lung cancer. Here immunoSEQ multiplex PCR was the method, and the copy in TCRdb shows in-frame clones only, minus some. This sample yields some 90,000 clones, of which roughly 87% are seen a single time; more than 14% belongs to the top ten. Material: peripheral blood, obtained before any cancer treatment. The receptors come from a man between 35 and 75 years old with stage I squamous cell lung carcinoma. CDR3s include the opening cysteine and the closing phenylalanine or tryptophan. A D gene is named only where the DNA matches it firmly. Expanded clones are given a class, and other clones once, few, many or no size at all.

v_gene: TRBV6-5; d_gene: NA; abundance: NA; j_gene: TRBJ1-1; CDR3nt: TGTGCCAGCAGAGCCCCAGGCGGGGACACTGAAGCTTTCTTT; CDR3aa: CASRAPGGDTEAFF
v_gene: TRBV19; d_gene: TRBD1; abundance: NA; j_gene: TRBJ1-5; CDR3nt: TGTGCCAGTAGTATGCAAGGGGGCACCAATCAGCCCCAGCATTTT; CDR3aa: CASSMQGGTNQPQHF
v_gene: TRBV5-4; d_gene: TRBD1; abundance: NA; j_gene: TRBJ2-2; CDR3nt: TGTGCCAGCAGCTTCCGACAGGGGGAGGTGACCGGGGAGCTGTTTTTT; CDR3aa: CASSFRQGEVTGELFF
v_gene: TRBV5-1; d_gene: NA; abundance: NA; j_gene: TRBJ1-2; CDR3nt: TGCGCCAGCAGCAGTCGGCCAGAAGGCCCTATGGGCTACACCTTC; CDR3aa: CASSSRPEGPMGYTF
v_gene: TRBV7-9; d_gene: NA; abundance: NA; j_gene: TRBJ1-1; CDR3nt: TGTGCCAGCAGCTTAGGGGGGGCCCGACCTCCGGCTTTCTTT; CDR3aa: CASSLGGARPPAFF
v_gene: TRBV25-1; d_gene: TRBD1; abundance: NA; j_gene: TRBJ2-3; CDR3nt: TGTGCCAGCAGCGTCGACAGGGCGGGTGCAGATACGCAGTATTTT; CDR3aa: CASSVDRAGADTQYF
v_gene: TRBV5-8; d_gene: TRBD1; abundance: NA; j_gene: TRBJ1-3; CDR3nt: TGTGCCAGCAGCTTAGACAGGGGCGGAAACACCATATATTTT; CDR3aa: CASSLDRGGNTIYF
v_gene: TRBV7-2; d_gene: NA; abundance: NA; j_gene: TRBJ2-7; CDR3nt: TGTGCCAGCAGCTTAGAAGCGAATACCTACGAGCAGTACTTC; CDR3aa: CASSLEANTYEQYF
v_gene: TRBV30; d_gene: NA; abundance: NA; j_gene: TRBJ1-1; CDR3nt: TGTGCCTGGAGTCGCATGGACAGTGGGGTAGCTTTCTTT; CDR3aa: CAWSRMDSGVAFF
v_gene: TRBV2; d_gene: NA; abundance: many; j_gene: TRBJ1-4; CDR3nt: TGTGCCAGCAGCGCGGTCGGGGGCGCACTGTTTTTT; CDR3aa: CASSAVGGALFF
v_gene: TRBV4-2; d_gene: NA; abundance: few; j_gene: TRBJ1-5; CDR3nt: TGTGCCAGCAGCCAAGACGGTGGGAGAAATCAGCCCCAGCATTTT; CDR3aa: CASSQDGGRNQPQHF
v_gene: TRBV2; d_gene: NA; abundance: NA; j_gene: TRBJ2-6; CDR3nt: TGTGCCAGCAGTGTCTCGGGTACTGGGGCCAACGTCCTGACTTTC; CDR3aa: CASSVSGTGANVLTF
v_gene: TRBV27; d_gene: NA; abundance: NA; j_gene: TRBJ1-1; CDR3nt: TGTGCCAGCAGTTTACAATGGGTAACGAACACTGAAGCTTTCTTT; CDR3aa: CASSLQWVTNTEAFF
v_gene: TRBV11-3; d_gene: TRBD2; abundance: NA; j_gene: TRBJ2-1; CDR3nt: TGTGCCAGCAGCTTAGTACCAGCGGGGGGACGAGGTGAGCAGTTCTTC; CDR3aa: CASSLVPAGGRGEQFF
v_gene: TRBV30; d_gene: NA; abundance: once; j_gene: TRBJ1-4; CDR3nt: TGTGCCTGGAGTGTACCAAATGAGGAAAAACTGTTTTTT; CDR3aa: CAWSVPNEEKLFF
v_gene: TRBV2; d_gene: TRBD1; abundance: NA; j_gene: TRBJ1-2; CDR3nt: TGTGCCAGCAGTGGACAGGGAAACTATGGCTACACCTTC; CDR3aa: CASSGQGNYGYTF
v_gene: TRBV5-8; d_gene: NA; abundance: NA; j_gene: TRBJ1-6; CDR3nt: TGTGCCAGCAGCCTCCGGGACAACTATAATTCACCCCTCCACTTT; CDR3aa: CASSLRDNYNSPLHF
v_gene: TRBV12-5; d_gene: NA; abundance: NA; j_gene: TRBJ1-2; CDR3nt: TGTGCTAGTGGAGCCGACAGCCTCTATGGCTACACCTTC; CDR3aa: CASGADSLYGYTF
v_gene: TRBV4-1; d_gene: NA; abundance: NA; j_gene: TRBJ2-3; CDR3nt: TGCGCCAGCAGCCAAGAAGCCTTCAGGCCCAGTGATACGCAGTATTTT; CDR3aa: CASSQEAFRPSDTQYF
v_gene: TRBV7-8; d_gene: NA; abundance: NA; j_gene: TRBJ1-3; CDR3nt: TGTGCCAGCAGCTTAGGGGTAGCTGGAAACACCATATATTTT; CDR3aa: CASSLGVAGNTIYF
v_gene: TRBV19; d_gene: TRBD1; abundance: NA; j_gene: TRBJ1-1; CDR3nt: TGTGCCAGTAGTTCACTCGGGACAGGAAACACTGAAGCTTTCTTT; CDR3aa: CASSSLGTGNTEAFF
v_gene: TRBV11-2; d_gene: NA; abundance: NA; j_gene: TRBJ2-2; CDR3nt: TGTGCCAGCAGCCCAGGGACGTCAAGGAACACCGGGGAGCTGTTTTTT; CDR3aa: CASSPGTSRNTGELFF
v_gene: TRBV2; d_gene: NA; abundance: NA; j_gene: TRBJ1-2; CDR3nt: TGTGCCAGCAGTCAGACGGGGGTCCCTAACTATGGCTACACCTTC; CDR3aa: CASSQTGVPNYGYTF
v_gene: TRBV19; d_gene: NA; abundance: NA; j_gene: TRBJ1-3; CDR3nt: TGTGCCAGTGTGCCGCCTAGCTCTGGAAACACCATATATTTT; CDR3aa: CASVPPSSGNTIYF
v_gene: TRBV14; d_gene: TRBD1; abundance: once; j_gene: TRBJ1-1; CDR3nt: TGTGCCAGCAGCCAAGATCGAGGACAGGGAGCTTTCTTT; CDR3aa: CASSQDRGQGAFF
v_gene: TRBV6-5; d_gene: NA; abundance: NA; j_gene: TRBJ2-2; CDR3nt: TGTGCCAGCAGTTCCGGGGGCAACACCGGGGAGCTGTTTTTT; CDR3aa: CASSSGGNTGELFF
v_gene: TRBV5-1; d_gene: TRBD1; abundance: once; j_gene: TRBJ1-6; CDR3nt: TGCGCCAGCAGCCCTGGGACAGCGAATAATTCACCCCTCCACTTT; CDR3aa: CASSPGTANNSPLHF
v_gene: TRBV15; d_gene: NA; abundance: NA; j_gene: TRBJ1-4; CDR3nt: TGTGCCACCAGCAGACACCTCGGGGGGCGACCAAATGAAAAACTGTTTTTT; CDR3aa: CATSRHLGGRPNEKLFF
v_gene: TRBV5-4; d_gene: NA; abundance: NA; j_gene: TRBJ1-1; CDR3nt: TGTGCCAGCAGTTTTCAGGAGAACACTGAAGCTTTCTTT; CDR3aa: CASSFQENTEAFF
v_gene: TRBV6-1; d_gene: TRBD2; abundance: NA; j_gene: TRBJ2-1; CDR3nt: TGTGCCAGCAGAAGTCCTAGCGGGGGGTACAATGAGCAGTTCTTC; CDR3aa: CASRSPSGGYNEQFF
v_gene: TRBV4-1; d_gene: TRBD2; abundance: NA; j_gene: TRBJ2-6; CDR3nt: TGCGCCAGCAGCGCGGGACTACTCTCTGGGGCCAACGTCCTGACTTTC; CDR3aa: CASSAGLLSGANVLTF
v_gene: TRBV14; d_gene: NA; abundance: NA; j_gene: TRBJ1-6; CDR3nt: TGTGCCAGCAGCCAGATGCCGGAGGGTTCACCCCTCCACTTT; CDR3aa: CASSQMPEGSPLHF
v_gene: TRBV6-6; d_gene: NA; abundance: NA; j_gene: TRBJ1-1; CDR3nt: TGTGCCAGCAGTTACTCGCGGAACACTGAAGCTTTCTTT; CDR3aa: CASSYSRNTEAFF
v_gene: TRBV5-5; d_gene: NA; abundance: NA; j_gene: TRBJ1-5; CDR3nt: TGTGCCAGCAGCTTCTCCGGGGACAATCAGCCCCAGCATTTT; CDR3aa: CASSFSGDNQPQHF
v_gene: TRBV28; d_gene: NA; abundance: NA; j_gene: TRBJ2-1; CDR3nt: TGTGCCAGCACCCGTACCATTGCCGGGGTAAGGCCGTACAATGAGCAGTTCTTC; CDR3aa: CASTRTIAGVRPYNEQFF
v_gene: TRBV7-2; d_gene: NA; abundance: NA; j_gene: TRBJ1-2; CDR3nt: TGTGCCAGCAGCTTGCCCTCTAATAGGGGTGGCTACACCTTC; CDR3aa: CASSLPSNRGGYTF
v_gene: TRBV19; d_gene: TRBD1; abundance: NA; j_gene: TRBJ1-2; CDR3nt: TGTGCCAGTAGTCGGGAGGACAGGGGGAACTATGGCTACACCTTC; CDR3aa: CASSREDRGNYGYTF
v_gene: TRBV6-1; d_gene: NA; abundance: NA; j_gene: TRBJ2-3; CDR3nt: TGTGCCAGCATACAACAGGGTTTGGGCACAGATACGCAGTATTTT; CDR3aa: CASIQQGLGTDTQYF
v_gene: TRBV6-5; d_gene: NA; abundance: NA; j_gene: TRBJ1-6; CDR3nt: TGTGCCAGCAGTTACGGGCAGCTAAATTCACCCCTCCACTTT; CDR3aa: CASSYGQLNSPLHF
v_gene: TRBV6-5; d_gene: NA; abundance: NA; j_gene: TRBJ2-1; CDR3nt: TGTGCCAGCAGTTACTCCGCCTTGTATGAGCAGTTCTTC; CDR3aa: CASSYSALYEQFF
v_gene: TRBV9; d_gene: NA; abundance: NA; j_gene: TRBJ1-4; CDR3nt: TGTGCCAGCAGCGTAAGCGGGGGGAGACAAGCAACTAATGAAAAACTGTTTTTT; CDR3aa: CASSVSGGRQATNEKLFF
v_gene: TRBV6-1; d_gene: TRBD1; abundance: NA; j_gene: TRBJ2-7; CDR3nt: TGTGCCAGCATCTGGACAGGACGGTCCTACGAGCAGTACTTC; CDR3aa: CASIWTGRSYEQYF
v_gene: TRBV5-8; d_gene: TRBD1; abundance: NA; j_gene: TRBJ1-3; CDR3nt: TGTGCCAGCAGCTACAGGACAGGGGGCAGTGGAAACACCATATATTTT; CDR3aa: CASSYRTGGSGNTIYF
v_gene: TRBV7-8; d_gene: NA; abundance: NA; j_gene: TRBJ2-1; CDR3nt: TGTGCCAGCAGCCTTCGGGAGACGGGGTACAATGAGCAGTTCTTC; CDR3aa: CASSLRETGYNEQFF
v_gene: TRBV11-2; d_gene: NA; abundance: NA; j_gene: TRBJ2-2; CDR3nt: TGTGCCAGCAGCTTAGCTTCGGACACCGGGGAGCTGTTTTTT; CDR3aa: CASSLASDTGELFF
v_gene: TRBV19; d_gene: NA; abundance: NA; j_gene: TRBJ2-1; CDR3nt: TGTGCCAGTACCCCCTCCCGGGTAACCGGTGAGCAGTTCTTC; CDR3aa: CASTPSRVTGEQFF
v_gene: TRBV5-4; d_gene: NA; abundance: NA; j_gene: TRBJ2-3; CDR3nt: TGTGCCAGCAGCTTGGTCGGGACAGATACGCAGTATTTT; CDR3aa: CASSLVGTDTQYF
v_gene: TRBV7-9; d_gene: TRBD2; abundance: once; j_gene: TRBJ2-1; CDR3nt: TGTGCCAGCAGCTTAATCTTCGGCGGGGGGGTCTACAATGAGCAGTTCTTC; CDR3aa: CASSLIFGGGVYNEQFF
v_gene: TRBV7-9; d_gene: NA; abundance: NA; j_gene: TRBJ2-7; CDR3nt: TGTGCCAGCAGCTTTCTGACAGCTTCCTACGAGCAGTACTTC; CDR3aa: CASSFLTASYEQYF
v_gene: TRBV13; d_gene: NA; abundance: NA; j_gene: TRBJ1-1; CDR3nt: TGTGCCAGCACCTCAGGAAGGGCGACTGAAGCTTTCTTT; CDR3aa: CASTSGRATEAFF
v_gene: TRBV2; d_gene: NA; abundance: NA; j_gene: TRBJ2-1; CDR3nt: TGTGCCAGCAGTGGACAGGTACTCTACAATGAGCAGTTCTTC; CDR3aa: CASSGQVLYNEQFF
v_gene: TRBV27; d_gene: NA; abundance: NA; j_gene: TRBJ1-2; CDR3nt: TGTGCCAGCAGTTTAAGGGGGATTTATGGCTACACCTTC; CDR3aa: CASSLRGIYGYTF
v_gene: TRBV7-3; d_gene: NA; abundance: few; j_gene: TRBJ1-1; CDR3nt: TGTGCCAGCAGCTCCTCGGGGAACACTGAAGCTTTCTTT; CDR3aa: CASSSSGNTEAFF
v_gene: TRBV6-5; d_gene: TRBD1; abundance: NA; j_gene: TRBJ1-4; CDR3nt: TGTGCCAGCAGTTACGCAGGGGGGGAAAAACTGTTTTTT; CDR3aa: CASSYAGGEKLFF
v_gene: TRBV5-1; d_gene: NA; abundance: NA; j_gene: TRBJ1-1; CDR3nt: TGCGCCAGCAGCACTCAGGGGAGTGGGCTGAACACTGAAGCTTTCTTT; CDR3aa: CASSTQGSGLNTEAFF